This record concerns one T cell receptor (beta chain) sequence. The patients chosen for sequencing had shown expansion of CD8+CD57+ cells (detected by flow cytometry). The data belong to a study of CD8+CD57+ T cells in acquired aplastic anemia. The study profiled TCR beta VDJ and CDR3 using genomic DNA as template. Each CDR3 protein gets one entry after TCRdb re-called the reads with MiXCR. The data contain some 180,000 distinct CDR3 sequences, about half of them singletons. This CDR3 is built from 12 residues. Trimming left V 5 bases short and J 6 bases short, with 11 bases between. Germline values: CDR1 SEHNR, CDR2 FQNEAQ (reference sequence).

The sample consisted of sorted CD4+, CD8+, or CD8+CD57+ T cells (not recorded which) from PBMCs. The chain carries TRBV7-9 and TRBJ2-7; TRBD1 or TRBD2 may be the D gene (5 bases each). The TCR comes from a human donor with aplastic anemia. CDR3 nucleotide sequence: TGTGCCAGCAGCCGGGGCCTGGGCGAGCAGTACTTC. Its protein product is CASSRGLGEQYF.